Listed below are T cell receptor beta chains from one sample, sequenced in a study of cytomegalovirus exposure and HLA in healthy donors. Generated by immunoSEQ multiplex PCR, the TCRdb table keeps only in-frame clones and is missing some. The sample holds about 130,000 clones; roughly 74% are singletons and the top ten take almost 6%. The sample was PBMCs. All receptors derive from a woman aged 45-65 years in good health and CMV-seropositive. Each CDR3 is given with its conserved first and last residue. The D gene is left open where the match is weak. Rows give clone size only sometimes, using once, few, many, or a class for an expanded clone.

CDR3,DNA,D,V,J,size
CASSGGGPAGAFF,TGCGCCAGCAGTGGGGGAGGCCCCGCCGGAGCTTTCTTT,NA,TRBV10-1,TRBJ1-1,NA
CASSFDLGLAGDYEQYF,TGTGCCAGCAGCTTCGATCTCGGACTAGCGGGGGACTACGAGCAGTACTTC,TRBD2,TRBV11-2,TRBJ2-7,NA
CASSRLQGGVGYEQFF,TGTGCCAGCAGCCGCCTCCAGGGAGGGGTCGGTTATGAGCAGTTCTTC,TRBD2,TRBV11-2,TRBJ2-1,NA
CASSDETLGYGYTF,TGTGCCAGCAGTGACGAGACATTGGGTTATGGCTACACCTTC,NA,TRBV2,TRBJ1-2,NA
CASRGSRGDSEKLFF,TGTGCCAGCAGGGGTAGCAGGGGTGACAGTGAAAAACTGTTTTTT,NA,TRBV25-1,TRBJ1-4,NA
CSWKTAGQGSEKLFF,TGTTCCTGGAAGACAGCGGGACAGGGAAGCGAAAAACTGTTTTTT,TRBD1,TRBV30,TRBJ1-4,NA
CASSPELSTDTQYF,TGTGCCAGCTCGCCTGAGCTTAGCACAGATACGCAGTATTTT,NA,TRBV6-1,TRBJ2-3,NA
CAWARTGMNTEAFF,TGTGCCTGGGCCAGGACAGGCATGAACACTGAAGCTTTCTTT,TRBD1,TRBV30,TRBJ1-1,NA
CASGISGGTNEQFF,TGTGCCAGCGGAATCAGCGGGGGGACCAATGAGCAGTTCTTC,TRBD2,TRBV7-9,TRBJ2-1,NA
CASSSADRVSDQPQHF,TGTGCCAGCAGCTCCGCGGACAGGGTGAGCGATCAGCCCCAGCATTTT,TRBD1,TRBV7-2,TRBJ1-5,NA
CASSRDSHLYF,TGTGCCAGCAGTCGTGACAGTCATCTGTACTTC,NA,TRBV6-5,TRBJ2-7,NA
CASSYSGGRTDTQYF,TGTGCCAGCAGTTATAGCGGGGGGCGCACAGATACGCAGTATTTT,TRBD2,TRBV7-2,TRBJ2-3,NA
CSAPPTSGGPYNGQFF,TGCAGCGCCCCTCCAACTAGCGGGGGGCCATACAATGGGCAGTTCTTC,TRBD2,TRBV29-1,TRBJ2-1,once
CAWSQPQGLAREKLFF,TGTGCCTGGAGTCAACCGCAGGGCCTTGCTCGTGAAAAACTGTTTTTT,NA,TRBV30,TRBJ1-4,NA
CASSLGRGYSGANVLTF,TGTGCCAGCAGCTTGGGGCGGGGTTACTCTGGGGCCAACGTCCTGACTTTC,NA,TRBV7-2,TRBJ2-6,NA
CSSTQGSTEAFF,TGTTCCAGCACCCAGGGGAGCACTGAAGCTTTCTTT,NA,TRBV7-9,TRBJ1-1,few
CASSLIGQGNQPQHF,TGTGCCAGCAGCCTAATCGGACAGGGGAATCAGCCCCAGCATTTT,TRBD1,TRBV7-2,TRBJ1-5,NA
CASSRQDGEKLFF,TGTGCCAGCAGCCGACAGGACGGCGAAAAACTGTTTTTT,NA,TRBV28,TRBJ1-4,NA
CASSMGKNSNQPQHF,TGTGCCAGTAGTATGGGCAAGAATAGCAATCAGCCCCAGCATTTT,NA,TRBV19,TRBJ1-5,NA